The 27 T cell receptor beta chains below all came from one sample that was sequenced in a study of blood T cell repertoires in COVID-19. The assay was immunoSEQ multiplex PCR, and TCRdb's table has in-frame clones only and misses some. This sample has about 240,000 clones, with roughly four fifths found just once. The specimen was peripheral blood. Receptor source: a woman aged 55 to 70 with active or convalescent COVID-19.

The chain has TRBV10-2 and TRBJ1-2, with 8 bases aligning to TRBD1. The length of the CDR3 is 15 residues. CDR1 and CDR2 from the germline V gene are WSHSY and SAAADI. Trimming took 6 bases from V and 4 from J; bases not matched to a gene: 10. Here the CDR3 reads CASSTTGTGSYGYTF. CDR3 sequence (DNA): TGCGCCAGCAGCACTACCGGGACAGGATCCTATGGCTACACCTTC.

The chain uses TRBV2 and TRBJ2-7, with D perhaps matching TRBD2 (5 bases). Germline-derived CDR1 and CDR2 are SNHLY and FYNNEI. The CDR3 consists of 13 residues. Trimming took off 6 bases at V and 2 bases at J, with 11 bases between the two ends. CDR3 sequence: CASRDSATYEQYF. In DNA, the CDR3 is TGTGCCAGCAGGGACTCGGCAACCTACGAGCAGTACTTC. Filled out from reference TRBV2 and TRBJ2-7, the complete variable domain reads EPEVTQTPSHQVTQMGQEVILRCVPISNHLYFYWYRQILGQKVEFLVSFYNNEISEKSEIFDDQFSVERPDGSNFTLKIRSTKLEDSAMYFCASRDSATYEQYFGPGTRLTVT.

CDR3 DNA sequence: TGTGCCAGCAGCTTGGCTCCCGTCTTGGCGGGATTCCTCCACGAGCAGTACTTC. Protein product: CASSLAPVLAGFLHEQYF. The chain links TRBV5-5 to TRBJ2-7; possibly TRBD2 for D (6 bases). CDR1 is SGHKS and CDR2 is YYEKEE in the germline V gene (reference sequence). V was clipped by 0 bases and J by 5 bases, with 24 bases between them. The CDR3 contains 18 residues.

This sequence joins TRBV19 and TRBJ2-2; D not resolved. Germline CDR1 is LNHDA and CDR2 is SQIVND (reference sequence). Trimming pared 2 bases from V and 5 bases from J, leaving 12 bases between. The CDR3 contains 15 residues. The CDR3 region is CASSITAGWTGELFF. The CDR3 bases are TGTGCCAGTAGTATAACAGCAGGTTGGACCGGGGAGCTGTTTTTT.

The CDR3 nucleotides are TGTGCCAGCAGTGAACAGGGCAGGCCCTATGGCTACACCTTC. Its protein is CASSEQGRPYGYTF. The chain recombines TRBV6-1 with TRBJ1-2; D is possibly TRBD1 (5 bases). The CDR3 is 14 amino acids. CDR1 and CDR2 (germline): MNHNS, SASEGT. Trimming took 2 bases from V and 4 from J, leaving 11 bases between them.

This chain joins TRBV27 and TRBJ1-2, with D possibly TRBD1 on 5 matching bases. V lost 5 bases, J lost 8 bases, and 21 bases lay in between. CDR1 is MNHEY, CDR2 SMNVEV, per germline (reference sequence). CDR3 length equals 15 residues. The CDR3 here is CASSRQPALSYGYTF. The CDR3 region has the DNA TGTGCCAGCAGTCGACAGCCGGCCCTATCCTACGGCTACACCTTC.

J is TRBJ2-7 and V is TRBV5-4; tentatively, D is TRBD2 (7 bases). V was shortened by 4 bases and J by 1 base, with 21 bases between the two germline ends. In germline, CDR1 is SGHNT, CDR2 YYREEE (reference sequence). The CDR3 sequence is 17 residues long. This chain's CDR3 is CASSPRGGSGLSYEQYF. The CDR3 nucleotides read TGTGCCAGCAGCCCGAGGGGGGGCTCGGGTCTTTCCTACGAGCAGTACTTC.

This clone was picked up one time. As DNA, the CDR3 is TGCGCCAGCAGCTTGGAAGTTTTATGGGCAGGCAATAATTCACCCCTCCACTTT. Protein: CASSLEVLWAGNNSPLHF. The chain is built from TRBV5-1 and TRBJ1-6; no firm D call. Germline loops: CDR1 SGHRS, CDR2 YFSETQ. The V and J ends lost 0 bases and 5 bases respectively, with 18 bases between them. The CDR3 is 18 amino acids.

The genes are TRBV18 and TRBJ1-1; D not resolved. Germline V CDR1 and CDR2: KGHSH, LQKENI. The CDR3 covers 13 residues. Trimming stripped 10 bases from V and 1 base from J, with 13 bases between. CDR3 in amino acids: CATSSGENTEAFF. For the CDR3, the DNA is TGTGCCACCTCTTCAGGTGAGAACACTGAAGCTTTCTTT.

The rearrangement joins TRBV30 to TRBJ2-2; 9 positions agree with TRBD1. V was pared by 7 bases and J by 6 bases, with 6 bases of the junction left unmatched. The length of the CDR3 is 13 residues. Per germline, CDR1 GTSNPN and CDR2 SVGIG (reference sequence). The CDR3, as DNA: TGTGCCTCCAGACAGGGGGGGGCCGGGGAGCTGTTTTTT. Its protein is CASRQGGAGELFF.

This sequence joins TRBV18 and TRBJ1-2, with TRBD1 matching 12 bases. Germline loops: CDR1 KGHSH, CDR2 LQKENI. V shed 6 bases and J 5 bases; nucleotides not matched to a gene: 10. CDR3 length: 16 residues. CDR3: CASSQGTGGASYGYTF. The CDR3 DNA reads TGTGCCAGCTCCCAGGGGACAGGGGGCGCATCTTATGGCTACACCTTC.

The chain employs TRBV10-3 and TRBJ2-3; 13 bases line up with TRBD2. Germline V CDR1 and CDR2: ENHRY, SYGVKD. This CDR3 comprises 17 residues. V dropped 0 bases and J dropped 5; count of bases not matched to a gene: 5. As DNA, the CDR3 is TGTGCCATCAGTGAGTCACTAGCGGGGGGGCTGGGAGATACGCAGTATTTT. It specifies CAISESLAGGLGDTQYF.

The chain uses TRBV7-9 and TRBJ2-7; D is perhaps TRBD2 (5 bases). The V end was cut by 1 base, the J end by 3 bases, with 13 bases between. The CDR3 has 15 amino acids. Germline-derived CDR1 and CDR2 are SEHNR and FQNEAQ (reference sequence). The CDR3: CASSLGRVSNYEQYF. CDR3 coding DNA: TGTGCCAGCAGCTTAGGGCGGGTCTCCAACTACGAGCAGTACTTC.

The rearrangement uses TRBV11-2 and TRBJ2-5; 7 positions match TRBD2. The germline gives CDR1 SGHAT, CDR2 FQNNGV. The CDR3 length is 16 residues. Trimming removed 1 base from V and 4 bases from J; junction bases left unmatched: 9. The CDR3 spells CASSLGGLGGVETQYF. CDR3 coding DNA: TGTGCCAGCAGCTTAGGAGGTTTGGGGGGGGTAGAGACCCAGTACTTC.

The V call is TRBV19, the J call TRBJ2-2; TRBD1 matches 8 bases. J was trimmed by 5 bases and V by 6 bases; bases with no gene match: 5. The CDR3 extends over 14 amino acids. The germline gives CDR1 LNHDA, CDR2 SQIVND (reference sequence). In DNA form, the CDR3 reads TGTGCCAGTAGCGGACAGGGTCCAACCGGGGAGCTGTTTTTT. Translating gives CASSGQGPTGELFF. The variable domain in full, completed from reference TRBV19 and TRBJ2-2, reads DGGITQSPKYLFRKEGQNVTLSCEQNLNHDAMYWYRQDPGQGLRLIYYSQIVNDFQKGDIAEGYSVSREKKESFPLTVTSAQKNPTAFYLCASSGQGPTGELFFGEGSRLTVL.

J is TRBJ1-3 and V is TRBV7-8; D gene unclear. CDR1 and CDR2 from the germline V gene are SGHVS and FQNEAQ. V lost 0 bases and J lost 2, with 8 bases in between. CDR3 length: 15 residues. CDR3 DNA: TGTGCCAGCAGCTTAGCTGGGCCGACTGGAAACACCATATATTTT. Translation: CASSLAGPTGNTIYF. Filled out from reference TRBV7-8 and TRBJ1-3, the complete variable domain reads GAGVSQSPRYKVAKRGQDVALRCDPISGHVSLFWYQQALGQGPEFLTYFQNEAQLDKSGLPSDRFFAERPEGSVSTLKIQRTQQEDSAVYLCASSLAGPTGNTIYFGEGSWLTVV.

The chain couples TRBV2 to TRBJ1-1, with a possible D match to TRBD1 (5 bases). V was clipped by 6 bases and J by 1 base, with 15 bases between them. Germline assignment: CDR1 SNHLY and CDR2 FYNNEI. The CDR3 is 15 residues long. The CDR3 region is CASSVYQGGNTEAFF. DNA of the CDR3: TGTGCCAGCAGCGTATATCAGGGTGGGAACACTGAAGCTTTCTTT. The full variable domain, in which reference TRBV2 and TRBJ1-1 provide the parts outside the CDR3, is EPEVTQTPSHQVTQMGQEVILRCVPISNHLYFYWYRQILGQKVEFLVSFYNNEISEKSEIFDDQFSVERPDGSNFTLKIRSTKLEDSAMYFCASSVYQGGNTEAFFGQGTRLTVV.

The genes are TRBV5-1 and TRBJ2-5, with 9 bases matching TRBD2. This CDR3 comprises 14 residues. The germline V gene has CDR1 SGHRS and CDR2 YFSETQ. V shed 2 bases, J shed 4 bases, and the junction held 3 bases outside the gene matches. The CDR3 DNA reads TGCGCCAGCAGCTTAAGCGGGGGGAGAGAGACCCAGTACTTC. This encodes CASSLSGGRETQYF. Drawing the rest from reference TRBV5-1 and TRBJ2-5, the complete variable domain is KAGVTQTPRYLIKTRGQQVTLSCSPISGHRSVSWYQQTPGQGLQFLFEYFSETQRNKGNFPGRFSGRQFSNSRSEMNVSTLELGDSALYLCASSLSGGRETQYFGPGTRLLVL.

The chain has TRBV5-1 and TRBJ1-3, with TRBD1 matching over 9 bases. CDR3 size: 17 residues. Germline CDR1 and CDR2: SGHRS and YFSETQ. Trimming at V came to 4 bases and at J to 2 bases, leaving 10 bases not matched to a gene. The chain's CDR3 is CASSNDLQGAAGNTIYF. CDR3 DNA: TGCGCCAGCAGCAACGACTTACAGGGGGCAGCTGGAAACACCATATATTTT.

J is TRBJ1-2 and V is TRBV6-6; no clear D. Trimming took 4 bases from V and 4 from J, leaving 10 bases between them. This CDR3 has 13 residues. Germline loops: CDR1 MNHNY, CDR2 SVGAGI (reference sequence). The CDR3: CASSSHERYGYTF. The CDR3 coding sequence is TGTGCCAGCAGTTCCCACGAGCGCTATGGCTACACCTTC.

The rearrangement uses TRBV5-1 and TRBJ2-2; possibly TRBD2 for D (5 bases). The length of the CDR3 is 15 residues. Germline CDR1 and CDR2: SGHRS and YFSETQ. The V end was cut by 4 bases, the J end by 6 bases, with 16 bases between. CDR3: CASSHGLLWAGELFF. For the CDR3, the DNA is TGCGCCAGCAGCCACGGACTCCTATGGGCCGGGGAGCTGTTTTTT. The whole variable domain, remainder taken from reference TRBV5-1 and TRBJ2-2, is KAGVTQTPRYLIKTRGQQVTLSCSPISGHRSVSWYQQTPGQGLQFLFEYFSETQRNKGNFPGRFSGRQFSNSRSEMNVSTLELGDSALYLCASSHGLLWAGELFFGEGSRLTVL.

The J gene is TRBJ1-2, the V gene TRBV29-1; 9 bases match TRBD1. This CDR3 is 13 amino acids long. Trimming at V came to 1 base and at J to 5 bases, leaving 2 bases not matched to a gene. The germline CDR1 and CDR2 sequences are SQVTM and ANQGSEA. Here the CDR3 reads CSVEGDREYGYTF. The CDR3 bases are TGCAGCGTTGAAGGGGACAGGGAGTATGGCTACACCTTC.

CDR3 amino acids: CASSSLRGSYEQYF. CDR3 nucleotide sequence: TGTGCCAGCAGCTCCCTACGGGGCTCCTACGAGCAGTACTTC. This chain links TRBV7-6 with TRBJ2-7, with D tentatively TRBD2 (5 bases). Trimming stripped 4 bases from V and 0 bases from J, with 10 bases between. This CDR3 has 14 residues. CDR1 and CDR2 (germline): SGHVS, FNYEAQ.

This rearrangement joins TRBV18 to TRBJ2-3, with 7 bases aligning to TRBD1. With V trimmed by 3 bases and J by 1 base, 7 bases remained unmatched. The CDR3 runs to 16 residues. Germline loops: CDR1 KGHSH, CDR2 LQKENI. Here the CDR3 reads CASSPTTQGRTDTQYF. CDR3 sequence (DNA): TGTGCCAGCTCACCCACCACACAGGGGCGCACAGATACGCAGTATTTT.

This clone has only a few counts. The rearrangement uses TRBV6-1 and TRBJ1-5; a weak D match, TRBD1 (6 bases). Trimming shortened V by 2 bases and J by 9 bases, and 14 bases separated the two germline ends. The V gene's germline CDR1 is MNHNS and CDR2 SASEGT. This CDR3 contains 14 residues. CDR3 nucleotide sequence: TGTGCCAGCAGTGAAACAGGGCTCGGTGGGCCCCAGCATTTT. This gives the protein CASSETGLGGPQHF.

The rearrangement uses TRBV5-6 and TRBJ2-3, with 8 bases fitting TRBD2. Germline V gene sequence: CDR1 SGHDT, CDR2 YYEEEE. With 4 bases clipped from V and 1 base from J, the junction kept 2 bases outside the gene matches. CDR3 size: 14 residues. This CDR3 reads CASSRRGGTDTQYF. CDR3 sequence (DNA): TGTGCCAGCAGCCGGCGGGGGGGCACAGATACGCAGTATTTT.

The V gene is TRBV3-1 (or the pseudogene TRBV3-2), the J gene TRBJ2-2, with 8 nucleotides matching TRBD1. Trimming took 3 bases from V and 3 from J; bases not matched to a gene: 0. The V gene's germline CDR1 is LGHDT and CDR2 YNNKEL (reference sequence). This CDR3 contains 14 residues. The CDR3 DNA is TGTGCCAGCAGCCAGGGACAGGACACCGGGGAGCTGTTTTTT. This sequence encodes CASSQGQDTGELFF.